This T cell receptor (beta chain) came from a study of blood T cell repertoires in COVID-19. Produced via immunoSEQ multiplex PCR; TCRdb's table is partial and in-frame only. The data contain around 59,000 clones, about 84% of them singletons. V was pared by 2 bases and J by 7 bases, with 14 bases between. CDR1 and CDR2 from the germline V gene are MNHEY and SVGAGI. This CDR3 is 15 amino acids long. The origin of this receptor is a man in his sixties with acute or convalescent COVID-19. The gene calls are TRBV6-5 and TRBJ1-4; possible D gene TRBD1, 6 bases. The sample comprised peripheral blood. For the CDR3, the DNA is TGTGCCAGCAGTTACGGCGGGGGCGGTGGTGAAAAACTGTTTTTT. Its protein product is CASSYGGGGGEKLFF.